Listed below are T cell receptor beta chains from one sample, sequenced in a study of technical replicates of blood from a few donors. The repertoire was sequenced with immunoSEQ multiplex PCR; TCRdb's copy has only in-frame clones and lacks some. The sample has about 70,000 clones; roughly nine tenths are singletons. Sequencing was done on a sample of PBMCs. These receptors came from a human donor in good health. Some clones in this sample may be carry-over from other donors' samples. Both conserved end residues are part of each CDR3. The order of the fields is V gene, J gene, CDR3 protein.

V gene: TRBV5-1
J gene: TRBJ2-7
CDR3 protein: CASGTGFEQYF

V gene: TRBV5-1
J gene: TRBJ1-4
CDR3 protein: CASRGTGQNEKLFF

V gene: TRBV7-8
J gene: TRBJ1-1
CDR3 protein: CASTPGQVKNTEAFF

V gene: TRBV5-6
J gene: TRBJ1-5
CDR3 protein: CASSLTGKGSNQPQHF

V gene: TRBV7-8
J gene: TRBJ2-7
CDR3 protein: CASSLRGIPYEQYF

V gene: TRBV7-9
J gene: TRBJ2-2
CDR3 protein: CASSPTGSGELFF

V gene: TRBV5-6
J gene: TRBJ2-7
CDR3 protein: CASSPGGRYEQYF

V gene: TRBV7-8
J gene: TRBJ2-3
CDR3 protein: CASSFRADTQYF

V gene: TRBV6-6
J gene: TRBJ2-7
CDR3 protein: CASSYSKTGYIYEQYF

V gene: TRBV4-3
J gene: TRBJ2-2
CDR3 protein: CASSQEWQGFKKTGELFF

V gene: TRBV29-1
J gene: TRBJ1-3
CDR3 protein: CSVGAGGRNTIYF

V gene: TRBV30
J gene: TRBJ1-5
CDR3 protein: CAWSVSGSNQPQHF

V gene: TRBV6-6
J gene: TRBJ2-7
CDR3 protein: CASSAQTGKYEQYF

V gene: TRBV6-6
J gene: TRBJ2-3
CDR3 protein: CASSPRTGPDTQYF

V gene: TRBV4-2
J gene: TRBJ2-7
CDR3 protein: CASSQSQGVVYEQYF

V gene: TRBV4-1
J gene: TRBJ2-1
CDR3 protein: CASSQESYRLAGSSSYNEQFF

V gene: TRBV7-8
J gene: TRBJ2-3
CDR3 protein: CASSLILAGADTQYF

V gene: TRBV2
J gene: TRBJ2-7
CDR3 protein: CASRGPGDYEQYF

V gene: TRBV19
J gene: TRBJ2-5
CDR3 protein: CASSIQRRGETQYF